These 8 T cell receptor beta chains originate from one sample sequenced in a study of early T cells in non-severe SARS-CoV-2 infection. TCRdb processed the 5' RACE reads anew with MiXCR; each CDR3 protein has one entry. Here the sample spans more than 45,000 distinct CDR3 sequences, roughly 5.3% being singletons. The sequencing input was whole blood. These receptors came from an adult who was a healthcare worker with PCR-confirmed SARS-CoV-2 infection or an uninfected control (not recorded which).

This clonotype was seen at least ten times. The chain recombines TRBV11-2 with TRBJ1-2; 7 bases align to TRBD1. V lost 0 bases to trimming and J lost 6 bases; unmatched junction nucleotides: 10. This CDR3 has 16 residues. CDR1 and CDR2 from the germline V gene are SGHAT and FQNNGV. The CDR3 loop reads CASSLEMGQLRDGYTF. The CDR3 DNA reads as TGTGCCAGCAGCTTAGAGATGGGACAGTTAAGGGATGGCTACACCTTC.

This clonotype was seen many times. The chain employs TRBV9 and TRBJ2-7, with TRBD2 as a possible D gene (6 bases). Germline values: CDR1 SGDLS, CDR2 YYNGEE. There are 15 residues in the CDR3. V was clipped by 4 bases and J by 5 bases, with 19 bases between them. The CDR3 nucleotides read TGTGCCAGCAGCAAAGGGACCTTGGGAGGTAACGAGCAGTACTTC. The encoded protein is CASSKGTLGGNEQYF.

This clonotype was detected many times. V and J are TRBV6-1 and TRBJ2-7, with D possibly TRBD2 on 6 matching bases. The V end was cut by 4 bases, the J end by 1 base, with 8 bases between. The CDR3 has 13 residues. Per the germline V gene, CDR1 is MNHNS and CDR2 is SASEGT. CDR3 sequence (DNA): TGTGCCAGCAGTGTGGCGGGGTCCTACGAGCAGTACTTC. Its translation is CASSVAGSYEQYF.

This clonotype showed up just a few times. The chain has TRBV5-1 and TRBJ1-1, with D possibly TRBD1 on 6 matching bases. Germline CDR1 SGHRS, CDR2 YFSETQ. Trimming stripped 7 bases from V and 2 bases from J, with 9 bases between. The CDR3 is 12 amino acids. The CDR3 DNA reads as TGCGCCAGCCGGGACACCAACACTGAAGCTTTCTTT. Translating gives CASRDTNTEAFF.

About this clonotype itself: A single base separates this from a much larger clone, so it may be a read error. The chain recombines TRBV29-1 with TRBJ2-1; D gene ambiguous. The CDR3 sequence is 13 residues long. In germline, CDR1 is SQVTM, CDR2 ANQGSEA. V lost 3 bases and J 0 bases, leaving 6 bases between the germline ends. The CDR3 DNA sequence: TGCAGCGTTGACAGGAGCTCCTACAATGAGCAGTTCTTC. Its translation is CSVDRSSYNEQFF.

This clonotype came up many times. The chain combines TRBV19 with TRBJ2-1, with D unresolved. The germline CDR1 and CDR2 sequences are LNHDA and SQIVND (reference sequence). The CDR3 has 13 residues. Between the trimmed V and J ends, which lost 5 bases and 9 bases, there was a span of 14 bases. CDR3 sequence reads: CASSDTRVREQFF. The CDR3 DNA sequence: TGTGCCAGTAGTGACACCCGTGTTCGTGAGCAGTTCTTC.

This clonotype was observed a handful of times. J is TRBJ2-3 and V is TRBV7-2; 8 bases match TRBD2. Unmatched junction bases numbered 14, after V lost 11 bases and J lost 4 bases. The CDR3 length is 15 residues. Per germline, CDR1 SGHTA and CDR2 FQGNSA. CDR3 nucleotide sequence: TGTGCCGGAGGGGGGGGACTAGTGGGCCCAGATACGCAGTATTTT. Its protein product is CAGGGGLVGPDTQYF.

Notes on this clonotype: The germline gene is not matched at one end of the junction; a read error may be the cause. The rearrangement joins TRBV11-2 to TRBJ2-1; 9 bases align to TRBD1. The CDR3 is 13 residues long. CDR1 SGHAT and CDR2 FQNNGV come from the germline V gene. CDR3 residues: CANSRDRVNEQFF. The CDR3, as DNA: TGTGCCAACAGCAGGGACAGGGTCAATGAGCAGTTCTTC.